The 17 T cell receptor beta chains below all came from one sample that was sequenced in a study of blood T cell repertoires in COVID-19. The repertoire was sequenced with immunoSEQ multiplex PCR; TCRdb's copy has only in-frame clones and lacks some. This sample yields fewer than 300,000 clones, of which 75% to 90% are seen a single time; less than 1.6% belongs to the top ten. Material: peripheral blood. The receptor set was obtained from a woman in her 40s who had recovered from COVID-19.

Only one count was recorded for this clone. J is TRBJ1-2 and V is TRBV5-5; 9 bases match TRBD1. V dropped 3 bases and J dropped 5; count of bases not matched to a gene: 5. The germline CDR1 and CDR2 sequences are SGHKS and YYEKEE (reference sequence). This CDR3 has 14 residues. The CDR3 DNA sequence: TGTGCCAGCAGCTGGGGGACAGGGAAATATGGCTACACCTTC. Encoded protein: CASSWGTGKYGYTF.

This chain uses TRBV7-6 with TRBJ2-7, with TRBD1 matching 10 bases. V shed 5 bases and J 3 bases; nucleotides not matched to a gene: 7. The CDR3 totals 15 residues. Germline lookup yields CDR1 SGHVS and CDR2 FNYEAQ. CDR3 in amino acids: CASSAGQGNVYEQYF. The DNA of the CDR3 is TGTGCCAGCAGCGCGGGACAGGGGAACGTCTACGAGCAGTACTTC.

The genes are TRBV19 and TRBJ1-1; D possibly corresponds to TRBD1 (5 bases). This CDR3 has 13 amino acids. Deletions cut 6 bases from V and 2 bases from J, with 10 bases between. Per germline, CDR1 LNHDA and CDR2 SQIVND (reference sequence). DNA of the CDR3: TGTGCCAGTAGATGGGGGGTAAACACTGAAGCTTTCTTT. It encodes CASRWGVNTEAFF.

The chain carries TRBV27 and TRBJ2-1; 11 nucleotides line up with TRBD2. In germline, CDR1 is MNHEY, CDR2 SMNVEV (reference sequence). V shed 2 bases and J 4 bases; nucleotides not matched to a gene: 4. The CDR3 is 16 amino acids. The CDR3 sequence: CASSLILAGGYNEQFF. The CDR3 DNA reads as TGTGCCAGCAGTTTAATCCTAGCGGGGGGTTACAATGAGCAGTTCTTC.

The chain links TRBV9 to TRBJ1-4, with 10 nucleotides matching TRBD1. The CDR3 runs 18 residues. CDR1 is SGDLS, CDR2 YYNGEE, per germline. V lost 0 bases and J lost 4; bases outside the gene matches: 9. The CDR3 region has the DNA TGTGCCAGCAGCGTAGTTCGGGACAGGGGACCGAGTAATGAAAAACTGTTTTTT. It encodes CASSVVRDRGPSNEKLFF.

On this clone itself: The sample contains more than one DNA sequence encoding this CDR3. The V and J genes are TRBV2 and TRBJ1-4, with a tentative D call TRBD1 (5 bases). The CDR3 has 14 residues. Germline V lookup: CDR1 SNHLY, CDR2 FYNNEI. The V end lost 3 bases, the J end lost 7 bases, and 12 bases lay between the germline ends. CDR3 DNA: TGTGCCAGCAGTGATGGCAGGGTCCGTGAAAAACTGTTTTTT. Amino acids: CASSDGRVREKLFF.

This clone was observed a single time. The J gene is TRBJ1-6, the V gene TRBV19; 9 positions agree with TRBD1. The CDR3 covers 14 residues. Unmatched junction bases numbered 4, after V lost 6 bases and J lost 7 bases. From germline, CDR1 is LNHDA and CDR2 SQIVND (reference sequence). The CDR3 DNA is TGTGCCAGTAGGAGGGACAGGGAAAATTCACCCCTCCACTTT. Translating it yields CASRRDRENSPLHF.

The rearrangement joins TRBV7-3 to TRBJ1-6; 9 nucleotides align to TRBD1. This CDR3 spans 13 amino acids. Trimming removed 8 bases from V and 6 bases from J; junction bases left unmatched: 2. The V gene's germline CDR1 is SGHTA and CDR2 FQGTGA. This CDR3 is CASGQGPNSPLHF. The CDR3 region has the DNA TGTGCCAGCGGACAGGGGCCTAATTCACCCCTCCACTTT.

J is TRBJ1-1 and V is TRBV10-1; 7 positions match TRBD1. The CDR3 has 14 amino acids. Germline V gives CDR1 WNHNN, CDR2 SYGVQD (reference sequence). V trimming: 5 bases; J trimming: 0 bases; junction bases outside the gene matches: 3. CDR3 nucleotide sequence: TGCGCCAGCAGTAGGGACAGCTTGAACACTGAAGCTTTCTTT. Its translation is CASSRDSLNTEAFF.

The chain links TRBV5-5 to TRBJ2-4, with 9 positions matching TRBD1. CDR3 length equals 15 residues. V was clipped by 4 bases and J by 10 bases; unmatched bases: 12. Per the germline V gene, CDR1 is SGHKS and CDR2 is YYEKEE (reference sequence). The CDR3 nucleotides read TGTGCCAGCAGCCGGGACAGGGATAGGGTCAGGATTCAGTACTTC. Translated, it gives CASSRDRDRVRIQYF.

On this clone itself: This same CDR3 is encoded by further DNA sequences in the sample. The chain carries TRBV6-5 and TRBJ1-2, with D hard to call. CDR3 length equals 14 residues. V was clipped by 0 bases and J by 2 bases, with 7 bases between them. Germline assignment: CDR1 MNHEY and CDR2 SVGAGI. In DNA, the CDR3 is TGTGCCAGCAGTTACTCGGAGGGAAACTATGGCTACACCTTC. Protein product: CASSYSEGNYGYTF.

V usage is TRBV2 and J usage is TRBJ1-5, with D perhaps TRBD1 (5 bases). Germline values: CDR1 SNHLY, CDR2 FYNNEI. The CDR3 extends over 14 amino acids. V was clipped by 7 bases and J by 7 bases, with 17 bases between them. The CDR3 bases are TGTGCCAGCACCCAAGCTAGTGGGGCCCAGCCCCAGCATTTT. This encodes CASTQASGAQPQHF.

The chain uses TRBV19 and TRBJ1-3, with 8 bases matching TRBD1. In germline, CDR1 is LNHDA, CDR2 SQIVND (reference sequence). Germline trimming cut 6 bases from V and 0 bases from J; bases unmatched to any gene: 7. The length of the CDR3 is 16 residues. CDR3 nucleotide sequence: TGTGCCAGTAGAAGACAGGGGCCCTACTCTGGAAACACCATATATTTT. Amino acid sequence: CASRRQGPYSGNTIYF.

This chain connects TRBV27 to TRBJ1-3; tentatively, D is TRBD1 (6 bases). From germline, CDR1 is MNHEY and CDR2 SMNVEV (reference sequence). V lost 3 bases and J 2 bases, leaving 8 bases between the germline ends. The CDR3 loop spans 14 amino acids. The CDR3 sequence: CASSFSGAGNTIYF. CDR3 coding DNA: TGTGCCAGCAGTTTTTCAGGGGCTGGAAACACCATATATTTT.

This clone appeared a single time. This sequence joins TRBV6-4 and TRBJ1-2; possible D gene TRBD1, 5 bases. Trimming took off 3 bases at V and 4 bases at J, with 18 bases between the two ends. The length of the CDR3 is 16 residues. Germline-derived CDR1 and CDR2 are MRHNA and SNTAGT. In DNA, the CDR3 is TGTGCCAGCAGTGAGCAACCGGGGGGATTGTTCTATGGCTACACCTTC. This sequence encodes CASSEQPGGLFYGYTF.

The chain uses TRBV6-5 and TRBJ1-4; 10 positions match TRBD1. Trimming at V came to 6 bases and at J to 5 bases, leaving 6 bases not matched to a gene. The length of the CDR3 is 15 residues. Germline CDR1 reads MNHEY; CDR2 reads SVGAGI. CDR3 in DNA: TGTGCCAGCAGCTGGTCGGGACAGGGGAATGAAAAACTGTTTTTT. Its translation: CASSWSGQGNEKLFF.

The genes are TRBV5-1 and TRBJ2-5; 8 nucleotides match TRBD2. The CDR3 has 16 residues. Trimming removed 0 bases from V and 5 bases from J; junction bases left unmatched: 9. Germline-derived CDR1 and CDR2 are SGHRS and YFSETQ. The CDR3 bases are TGCGCCAGCAGCTTGGTCGGGGGGGCCCCCTGGGAGACCCAGTACTTC. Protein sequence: CASSLVGGAPWETQYF. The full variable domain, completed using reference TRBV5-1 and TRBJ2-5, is KAGVTQTPRYLIKTRGQQVTLSCSPISGHRSVSWYQQTPGQGLQFLFEYFSETQRNKGNFPGRFSGRQFSNSRSEMNVSTLELGDSALYLCASSLVGGAPWETQYFGPGTRLLVL.